The clone carrying this T cell receptor (beta chain) was observed once. Its antigen remains unknown. The data are from a study of shared clonotypes between healthy human individuals. Overall study results and limits: Enrolling few donors narrowed the genetic and exposure-history diversity that was represented.

Per the study methods: Without quality scores, immunoSEQ junctional reads could not be filtered like full-length reads. The data were produced by immunoSEQ multiplex PCR, yet TCRdb's version contains in-frame clones alone and is incomplete. That table furnishes V, J and clone size, whereas the DNA furnished D and trimming. The table has roughly 2 million clones, approximately 95% seen once; the top ten hold less than 0.15%. CD4+ cell separation produced CD45RA+ naive and CD45RA-negative memory subsets. The sequencing input was naive CD4+ T cells sorted from blood. The subset was: CD45RA+ positively selected. The sequence came from a man aged 18 to 35 in good health.

CDR3 residues: CASSEGQGITYGYTF. The CDR3 region has the DNA TGTGCCAGCAGTGAAGGTCAGGGGATTACCTATGGCTACACCTTC. This chain joins TRBV2 and TRBJ1-2, with D perhaps matching TRBD1 (6 bases). The V end lost 1 base, the J end lost 4 bases, and 13 bases lay between the germline ends. This CDR3 has 15 residues. Germline CDR1 SNHLY, CDR2 FYNNEI. Using reference TRBV2 and TRBJ1-2 for the parts outside the CDR3, the full variable domain is EPEVTQTPSHQVTQMGQEVILRCVPISNHLYFYWYRQILGQKVEFLVSFYNNEISEKSEIFDDQFSVERPDGSNFTLKIRSTKLEDSAMYFCASSEGQGITYGYTFGSGTRLTVV.